Sequencing of this T cell receptor (beta chain) was carried out in a study of CD8 T cells in Susac syndrome. Study outcomes and limitations: It was acknowledged in the study that its TCR sequencing and HLA analysis involved a relatively small number of individuals.

This clonotype showed up just once. Antigen specificity is unknown. The germline V gene has CDR1 SQVTM and CDR2 ANQGSEA. V lost 3 bases and J 6 bases, leaving 14 bases between the germline ends. The length of the CDR3 is 13 residues. Negative isolation yielded the CD8+ and CD4+ T cells, while FACS enriched the TEMRA cells. Reverse transcription of about 0.5 to 1 ug RNA was carried out with random hexamers. Across 54 Vbeta and 13 Jbeta, immunoSEQ multiplex PCR amplified TCR beta CDR3. Each CDR3 protein is one row after TCRdb ran MiXCR on the immunoSEQ multiplex PCR reads. The sample holds some 150,000 distinct CDR3 sequences, 95% to 96% seen once.

Sample: CD8+ T cells from PBMCs. This clonotype originated in a human donor with multiple sclerosis. The chain employs TRBV29-1 and TRBJ1-2, with TRBD1 as a possible D gene (6 bases). The CDR3 reads CSVDVPGANGYTF. Written as DNA, the CDR3 is TGCAGCGTTGATGTCCCAGGGGCGAATGGCTACACCTTC.